The present entry profiles one T cell receptor (beta chain) with its context. Germline CDR1 and CDR2: MDHEN and SYDVKM. Trimming cost V 6 bases and J 2 bases; bases outside gene matches: 12. The CDR3 is 16 amino acids. These data originate in a study of blood T cell repertoires in COVID-19. About the research overall: Spain, Italy and the United States supplied samples that represented acute and convalescent COVID-19. T cells, B-cell-depleted T cells, or PBMCs provided the cDNA or gDNA that served as material.

Some clones are missing from TCRdb's copy, which holds only in-frame ones; the method was immunoSEQ multiplex PCR. The data hold more than 85,000 clones, with roughly 80% observed a single time. V and J are TRBV28 and TRBJ1-2; 7 bases map to TRBD1. The sequence derives from a woman between 55 and 75 years old with acute or convalescent COVID-19. The material sequenced was peripheral blood. CDR3 sequence: CASSLPGTETNYGYTF. CDR3 nucleotide sequence: TGTGCCAGCAGCCTCCCCGGGACAGAAACAAACTATGGCTACACCTTC.